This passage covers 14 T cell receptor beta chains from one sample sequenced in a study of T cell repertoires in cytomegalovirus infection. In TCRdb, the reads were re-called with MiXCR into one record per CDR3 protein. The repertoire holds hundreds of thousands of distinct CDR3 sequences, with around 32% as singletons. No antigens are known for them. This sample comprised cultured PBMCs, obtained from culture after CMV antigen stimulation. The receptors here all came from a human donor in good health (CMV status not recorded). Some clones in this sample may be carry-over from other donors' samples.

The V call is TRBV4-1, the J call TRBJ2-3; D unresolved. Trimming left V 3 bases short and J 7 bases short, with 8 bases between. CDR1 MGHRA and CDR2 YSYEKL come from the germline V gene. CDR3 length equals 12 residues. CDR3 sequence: CASSHLSNTQYF. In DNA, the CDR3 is TGCGCCAGCAGCCACCTGTCTAATACGCAGTATTTT.

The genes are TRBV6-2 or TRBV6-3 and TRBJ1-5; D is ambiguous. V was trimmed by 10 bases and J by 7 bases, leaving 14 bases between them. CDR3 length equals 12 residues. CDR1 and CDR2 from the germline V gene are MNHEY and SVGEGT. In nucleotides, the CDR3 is TGTGCCACCACCCGGGGAAAACAGCCCCAGCATTTT. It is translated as CATTRGKQPQHF.

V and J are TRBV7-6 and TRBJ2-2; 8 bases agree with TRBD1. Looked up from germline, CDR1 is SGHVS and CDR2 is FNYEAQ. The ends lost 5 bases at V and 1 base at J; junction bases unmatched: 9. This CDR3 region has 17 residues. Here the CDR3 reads CASSQSWTGRNTGELFF. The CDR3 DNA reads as TGTGCCAGCAGCCAGAGCTGGACAGGGAGGAACACCGGGGAGCTGTTTTTT.

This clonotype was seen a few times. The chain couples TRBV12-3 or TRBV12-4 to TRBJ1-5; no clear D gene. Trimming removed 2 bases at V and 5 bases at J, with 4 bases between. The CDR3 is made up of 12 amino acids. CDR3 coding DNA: TGTGCCAGCAGTTTACAGTATCAGCCCCAGCATTTT. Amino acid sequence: CASSLQYQPQHF.

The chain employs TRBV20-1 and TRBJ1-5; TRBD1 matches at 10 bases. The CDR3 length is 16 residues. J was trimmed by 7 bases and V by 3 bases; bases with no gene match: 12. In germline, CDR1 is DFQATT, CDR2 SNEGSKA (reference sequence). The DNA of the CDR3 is TGCAGTGCTAGGGCCCGGGACAGGGGCCTTAAACAGCCCCAGCATTTT. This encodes CSARARDRGLKQPQHF.

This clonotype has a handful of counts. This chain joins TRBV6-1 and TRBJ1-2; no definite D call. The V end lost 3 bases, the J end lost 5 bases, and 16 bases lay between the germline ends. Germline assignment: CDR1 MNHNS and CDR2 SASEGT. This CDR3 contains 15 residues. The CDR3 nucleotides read TGTGCCAGCAGTGACTATGAGGGTTGGAGGTATGGCTACACCTTC. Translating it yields CASSDYEGWRYGYTF.

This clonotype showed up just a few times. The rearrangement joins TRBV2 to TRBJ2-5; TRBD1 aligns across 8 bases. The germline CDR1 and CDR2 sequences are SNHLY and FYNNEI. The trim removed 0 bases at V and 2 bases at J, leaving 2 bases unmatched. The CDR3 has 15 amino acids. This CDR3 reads CASSEAGTGQETQYF. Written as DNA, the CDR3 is TGTGCCAGCAGTGAAGCCGGGACAGGTCAAGAGACCCAGTACTTC. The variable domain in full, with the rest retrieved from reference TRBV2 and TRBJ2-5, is EPEVTQTPSHQVTQMGQEVILRCVPISNHLYFYWYRQILGQKVEFLVSFYNNEISEKSEIFDDQFSVERPDGSNFTLKIRSTKLEDSAMYFCASSEAGTGQETQYFGPGTRLLVL.

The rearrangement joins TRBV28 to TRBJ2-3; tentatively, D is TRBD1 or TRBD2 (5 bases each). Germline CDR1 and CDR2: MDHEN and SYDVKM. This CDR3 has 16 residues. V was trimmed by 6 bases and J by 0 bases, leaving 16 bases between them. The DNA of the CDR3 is TGTGCCAGCAGGCTTCCCGGGGCGGCCAGCACAGATACGCAGTATTTT. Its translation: CASRLPGAASTDTQYF.

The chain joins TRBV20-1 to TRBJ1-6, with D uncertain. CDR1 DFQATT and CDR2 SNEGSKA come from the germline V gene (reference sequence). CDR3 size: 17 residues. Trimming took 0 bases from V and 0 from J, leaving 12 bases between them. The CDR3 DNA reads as TGCAGTGCTAGAGATCCGGGCATGAGCTCCTATAATTCACCCCTCCACTTT. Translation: CSARDPGMSSYNSPLHF.

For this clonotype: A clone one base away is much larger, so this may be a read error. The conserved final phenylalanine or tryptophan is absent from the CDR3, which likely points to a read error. CDR3 residues: CASSLDRVNEQFL. In DNA, the CDR3 is TGTGCCAGCAGCTTAGACAGGGTCAATGAGCAGTTCTTA. This chain joins TRBV7-2 and TRBJ2-1; D perhaps matches TRBD1 (6 bases). Trimming removed 1 base at V and 6 bases at J, with 7 bases between. The CDR3 is 13 amino acids. Germline CDR1 is SGHTA and CDR2 is FQGNSA.

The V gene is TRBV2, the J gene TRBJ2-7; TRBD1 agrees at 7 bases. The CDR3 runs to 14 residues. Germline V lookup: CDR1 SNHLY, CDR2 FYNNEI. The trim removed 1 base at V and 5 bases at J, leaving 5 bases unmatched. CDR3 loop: CASSEGQGDHEQYF. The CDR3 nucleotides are TGTGCCAGCAGTGAAGGCCAGGGGGACCACGAGCAGTACTTC.

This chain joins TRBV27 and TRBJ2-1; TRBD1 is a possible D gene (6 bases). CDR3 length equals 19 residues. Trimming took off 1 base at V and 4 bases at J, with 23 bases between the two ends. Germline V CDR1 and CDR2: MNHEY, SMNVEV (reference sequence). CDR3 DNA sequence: TGTGCCAGCAGTTTATTTCCAAGGGACATTGGTTATAGATACAATGAGCAGTTCTTC. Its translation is CASSLFPRDIGYRYNEQFF.

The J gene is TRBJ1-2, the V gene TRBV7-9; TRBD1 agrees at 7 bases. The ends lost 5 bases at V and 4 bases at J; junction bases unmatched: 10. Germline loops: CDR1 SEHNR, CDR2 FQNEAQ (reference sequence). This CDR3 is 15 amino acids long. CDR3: CASSKVQGPSYGYTF. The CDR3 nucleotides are TGTGCCAGCAGCAAAGTACAGGGGCCGTCCTATGGCTACACCTTC.

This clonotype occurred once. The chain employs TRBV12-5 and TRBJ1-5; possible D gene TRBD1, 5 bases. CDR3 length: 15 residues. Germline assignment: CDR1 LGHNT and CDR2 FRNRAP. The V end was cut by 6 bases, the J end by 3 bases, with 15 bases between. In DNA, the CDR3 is TGTGCTAGTGGGGTGGGACCATCGGCCAATCAGCCCCAGCATTTT. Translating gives CASGVGPSANQPQHF.